One T cell receptor (beta chain) is described in this entry. Its specificity is unknown. The data stem from a study of T cells after yellow fever vaccination. Using its own MiXCR run on the 5' RACE reads, TCRdb lists one record per CDR3 protein. The sample has 300,000 to 350,000 distinct CDR3 sequences, around 10% seen once; the top ten hold about 3.5%. Study conclusions and caveats: The secondary response was weaker, and its peak arrived faster, on day 5 versus 15. Clonotypes found in both CD4 and CD8 compartments made up a small share. FACS-sorted repertoires might harbor abundant contaminating clonotypes from the bulk population. Reappearance after the booster was seen for most primary-vaccination clones, at 95% to 97% CD4 and 75% to 90% CD8.

V shed 3 bases and J 10 bases; nucleotides not matched to a gene: 8. Germline loops: CDR1 SGHRS, CDR2 YFSETQ. The CDR3 sequence is 14 residues long. The chain recombines TRBV5-1 with TRBJ2-1; TRBD1 matches 9 bases. This clonotype originated in a man younger than 35 who received the YFV17D yellow fever vaccine. Sample: CD4+ T cells sorted from PBMCs, taken 45 days after the yellow fever booster vaccination. In nucleotides, the CDR3 is TGCGCCAGCAGCTCGCTACAGGGGGCTGGGGAGCAGTTCTTC. Protein: CASSSLQGAGEQFF.